This T cell receptor beta chain was identified during a study of T cell repertoires in cytomegalovirus infection. Broader study findings: The cumulative frequency of public TCR beta families distinguished individuals who carried CMV together with the relevant HLA.

CDR1 is SGHNT and CDR2 is YENEEA in the germline V gene. V was cut by 5 bases and J by 1 base, with 7 bases left in between. This CDR3 is 13 amino acids long. TCRdb analysed the reads with MiXCR anew, one entry per CDR3 protein. The repertoire holds roughly 300,000 distinct CDR3 sequences, with over 7.5% as singletons. At least ten counts were recorded for this clonotype. Antigen unknown. The sequenced sample consisted of PBMCs. The chain couples TRBV11-3 to TRBJ2-3; D gene unclear. The clonotype originates from a human donor in good health (CMV status not recorded). Some clones in this sample may be carry-over from other donors' samples. The CDR3 nucleotides read TGTGCCAGCAGCCCCACAGGCACAGATACGCAGTATTTT. Protein: CASSPTGTDTQYF.